Below, one TCR beta chain is given with its context. Its antigen remains undetermined. No much larger clone exists at a distance of one base, and base qualities are not known. The method was the immunoSEQ multiplex PCR assay. Not all clones reach the TCRdb copy of this immuneACCESS table, which keeps in-frame sequences only. Checked studies attribute under half of the gap to unresolved V genes and leave the rest unexplained. The table for this sample lists 75,000 to 100,000 clones; roughly four fifths of them were counted only once. Of the sample, about 2% is held by the ten largest clones. These data originate in a study of control samples from healthy donors and cancer patients (TCRdb year 2020). V and J lose 1 base and 7 bases, and a span of 10 bases separates them. CDR1 and CDR2 are drawn from the germline V gene (reference sequence): LGHDT, YNNKEL. From the cysteine through the phenylalanine, the CDR3 covers 13 amino acids. Solely the CDR3 DNA is kept, with 39 bases framed from the first base.

The source of this sequence is a man aged 60-69 years in good health. The rearranged segments are TRBV3-1 (or the pseudogene TRBV3-2) and TRBJ1-1; confidence is insufficient to name the D gene. Sequencing was done on a sample of blood. The DNA is as follows: TGTGCCAGCAGCCAAGGCGATGGAGTTGAAGCTTTCTTT. Translation gives CASSQGDGVEAFF.